The clone carrying this T cell receptor beta chain was counted only a few times. The source of the sample is a study of T cells in Graves' hyperthyroidism and ophthalmopathy. This CDR3 region has 12 residues. Between the trimmed V and J ends, which lost 6 bases and 15 bases, there was a span of 18 bases. The investigators amplified TCR beta CDR3 regions from RNA transcripts. First-round RT-PCR targeting the TCR CDR3 was performed with the HTBI primer set. TCRdb analysed the multiplex PCR reads with MiXCR anew, one entry per CDR3 protein. The sample has about 210,000 distinct CDR3 sequences; 15% to 20% are singletons. A patient was excluded if there was uncontrolled infection, other autoimmune disease, pregnancy or lactation. The PBMCs had their origin in around 9.1 ml of fresh peripheral blood.

Material: blood. The V gene is TRBV12-3 or TRBV12-4, the J gene TRBJ2-1; possibly TRBD1 for D (6 bases). This sequence originates from a man in his fifties with Graves' hyperthyroidism. The DNA of the CDR3 is TGTGCCAGCAGCCACAGGGAATGGGAAGGGTTCTTC. Translation: CASSHREWEGFF.